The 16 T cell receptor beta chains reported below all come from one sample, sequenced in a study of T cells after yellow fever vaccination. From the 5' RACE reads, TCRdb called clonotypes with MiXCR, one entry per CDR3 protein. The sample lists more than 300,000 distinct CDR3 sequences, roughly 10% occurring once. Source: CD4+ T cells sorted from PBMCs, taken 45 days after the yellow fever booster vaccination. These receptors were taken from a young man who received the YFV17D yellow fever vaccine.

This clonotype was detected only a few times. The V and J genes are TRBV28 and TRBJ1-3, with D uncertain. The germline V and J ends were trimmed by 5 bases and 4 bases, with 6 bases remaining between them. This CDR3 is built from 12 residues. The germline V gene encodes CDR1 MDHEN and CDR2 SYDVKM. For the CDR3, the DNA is TGTGCCAGCAGTCTAAAGGGAAACACCATATATTTT. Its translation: CASSLKGNTIYF.

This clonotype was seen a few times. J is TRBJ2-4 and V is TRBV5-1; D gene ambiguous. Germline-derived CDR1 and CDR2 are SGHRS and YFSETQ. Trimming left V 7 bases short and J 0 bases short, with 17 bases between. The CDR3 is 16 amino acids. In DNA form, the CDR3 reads TGCGCCAGCTTGGCTTTTGAGAAGGCAGCCAAAAACATTCAGTACTTC. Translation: CASLAFEKAAKNIQYF.

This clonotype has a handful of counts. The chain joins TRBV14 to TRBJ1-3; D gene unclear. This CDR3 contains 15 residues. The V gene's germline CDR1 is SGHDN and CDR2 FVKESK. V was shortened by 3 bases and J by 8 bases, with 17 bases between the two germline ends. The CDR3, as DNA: TGTGCCAGCAGCCAGGCACAATTCGGAGGATACACCATATATTTT. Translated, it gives CASSQAQFGGYTIYF. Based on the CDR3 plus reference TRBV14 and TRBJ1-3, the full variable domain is EAGVTQFPSHSVIEKGQTVTLRCDPISGHDNLYWYRRVMGKEIKFLLHFVKESKQDESGMPNNRFLAERTGGTYSTLKVQPAELEDSGVYFCASSQAQFGGYTIYFGEGSWLTVV.

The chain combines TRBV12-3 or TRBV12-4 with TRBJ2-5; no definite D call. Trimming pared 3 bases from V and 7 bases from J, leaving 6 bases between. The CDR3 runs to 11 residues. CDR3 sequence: CASSLGVTQYF. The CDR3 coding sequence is TGTGCCAGCAGTTTGGGCGTGACCCAGTACTTC.

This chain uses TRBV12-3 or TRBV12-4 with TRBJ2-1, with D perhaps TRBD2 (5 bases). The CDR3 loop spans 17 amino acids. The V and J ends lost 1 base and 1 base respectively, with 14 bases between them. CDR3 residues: CASSLGRFGESYNEQFF. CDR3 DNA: TGTGCCAGCAGTTTAGGTAGGTTCGGGGAATCCTACAATGAGCAGTTCTTC.

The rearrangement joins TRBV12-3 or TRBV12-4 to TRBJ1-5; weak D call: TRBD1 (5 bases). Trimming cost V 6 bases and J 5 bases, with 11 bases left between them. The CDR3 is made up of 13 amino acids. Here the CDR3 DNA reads TGTGCCAGCAGCCCCCTCAGGGATCAGCCCCAGCATTTT. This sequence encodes CASSPLRDQPQHF.

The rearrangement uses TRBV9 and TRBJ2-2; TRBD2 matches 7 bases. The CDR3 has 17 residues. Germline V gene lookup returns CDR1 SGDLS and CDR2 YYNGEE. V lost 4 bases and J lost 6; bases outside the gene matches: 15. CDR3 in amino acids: CASSRSLLGGGAGELFF. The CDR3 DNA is TGTGCCAGCAGCCGAAGCCTTCTTGGCGGGGGTGCCGGGGAGCTGTTTTTT.

The DNA for the CDR3 is TGTGCCAGCAGCGTAGGAGCTGACCCGGCCAAAAACATTCAGTACTTC. Translated, it gives CASSVGADPAKNIQYF. The J gene is TRBJ2-4, the V gene TRBV9; no clear D. The V end lost 0 bases, the J end lost 1 base, and 11 bases lay between the germline ends. This CDR3 has 16 amino acids. Germline values: CDR1 SGDLS, CDR2 YYNGEE. The variable domain in full, with the rest retrieved from reference TRBV9 and TRBJ2-4, is DSGVTQTPKHLITATGQRVTLRCSPRSGDLSVYWYQQSLDQGLQFLIQYYNGEERAKGNILERFSAQQFPDLHSELNLSSLELGDSALYFCASSVGADPAKNIQYFGAGTRLSVL.

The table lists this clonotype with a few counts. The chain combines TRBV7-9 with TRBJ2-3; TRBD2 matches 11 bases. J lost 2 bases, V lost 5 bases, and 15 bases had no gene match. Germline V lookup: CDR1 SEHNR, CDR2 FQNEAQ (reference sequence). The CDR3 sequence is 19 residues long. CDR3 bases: TGTGCCAGCAGCCCAGCCAACCCTCTGACTAGCGGGGACACAGATACGCAGTATTTT. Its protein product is CASSPANPLTSGDTDTQYF.

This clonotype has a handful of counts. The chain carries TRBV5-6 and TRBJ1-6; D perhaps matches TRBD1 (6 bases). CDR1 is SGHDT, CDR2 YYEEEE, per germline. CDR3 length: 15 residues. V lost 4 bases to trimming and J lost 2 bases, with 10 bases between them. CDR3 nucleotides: TGTGCCAGCAGCACCCGACAGGCCTATAATTCACCCCTCCACTTT. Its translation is CASSTRQAYNSPLHF. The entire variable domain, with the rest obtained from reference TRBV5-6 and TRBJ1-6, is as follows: DAGVTQSPTHLIKTRGQQVTLRCSPKSGHDTVSWYQQALGQGPQFIFQYYEEEERQRGNFPDRFSGHQFPNYSSELNVNALLLGDSALYLCASSTRQAYNSPLHFGNGTRLTVT.

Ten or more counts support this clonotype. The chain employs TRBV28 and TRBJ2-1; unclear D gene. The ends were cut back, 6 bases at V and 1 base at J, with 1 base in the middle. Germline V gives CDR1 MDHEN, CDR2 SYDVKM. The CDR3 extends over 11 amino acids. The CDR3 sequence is CASRSYNEQFF. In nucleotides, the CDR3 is TGTGCCAGCAGGTCCTACAATGAGCAGTTCTTC.

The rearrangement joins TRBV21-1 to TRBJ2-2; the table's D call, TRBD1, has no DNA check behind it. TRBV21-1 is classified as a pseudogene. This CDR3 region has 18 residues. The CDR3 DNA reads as TGTGCCAGCAGCAAAACGGACAGGGAATCTTTTTGCACCGGGGAGCTGTTTTTT. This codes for CASSKTDRESFCTGELFF.

CDR3 residues: CASSSLRGDEQYF. DNA for the CDR3: TGCGCCAGCAGCTCCCTCCGGGGTGACGAGCAGTACTTC. The chain has TRBV4-3 and TRBJ2-7; TRBD2 is a possible D gene (5 bases). From germline, CDR1 is LGHNA and CDR2 YSLEER. Trimming shortened V by 5 bases and J by 5 bases, and 13 bases separated the two germline ends. The CDR3 runs to 13 residues.

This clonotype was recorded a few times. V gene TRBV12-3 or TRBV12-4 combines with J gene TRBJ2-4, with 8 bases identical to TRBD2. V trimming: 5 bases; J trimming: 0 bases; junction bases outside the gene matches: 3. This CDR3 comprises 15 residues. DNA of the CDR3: TGTGCCAGCAGTCCCAGCGGGGGAGCCAAAAACATTCAGTACTTC. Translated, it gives CASSPSGGAKNIQYF.

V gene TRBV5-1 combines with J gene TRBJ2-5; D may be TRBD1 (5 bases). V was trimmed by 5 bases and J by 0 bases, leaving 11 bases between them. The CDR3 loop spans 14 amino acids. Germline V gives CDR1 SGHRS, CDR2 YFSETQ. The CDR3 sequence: CASSNQGNQETQYF. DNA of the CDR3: TGCGCCAGCAGTAACCAGGGCAACCAAGAGACCCAGTACTTC. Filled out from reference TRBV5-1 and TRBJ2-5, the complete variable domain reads KAGVTQTPRYLIKTRGQQVTLSCSPISGHRSVSWYQQTPGQGLQFLFEYFSETQRNKGNFPGRFSGRQFSNSRSEMNVSTLELGDSALYLCASSNQGNQETQYFGPGTRLLVL.

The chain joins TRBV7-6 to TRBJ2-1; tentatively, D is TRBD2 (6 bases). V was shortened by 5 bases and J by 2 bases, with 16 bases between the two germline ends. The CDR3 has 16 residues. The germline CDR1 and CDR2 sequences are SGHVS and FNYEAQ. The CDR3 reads CASSRPGGNPYNEQFF. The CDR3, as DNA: TGTGCCAGCAGCCGTCCCGGAGGGAACCCCTACAATGAGCAGTTCTTC.